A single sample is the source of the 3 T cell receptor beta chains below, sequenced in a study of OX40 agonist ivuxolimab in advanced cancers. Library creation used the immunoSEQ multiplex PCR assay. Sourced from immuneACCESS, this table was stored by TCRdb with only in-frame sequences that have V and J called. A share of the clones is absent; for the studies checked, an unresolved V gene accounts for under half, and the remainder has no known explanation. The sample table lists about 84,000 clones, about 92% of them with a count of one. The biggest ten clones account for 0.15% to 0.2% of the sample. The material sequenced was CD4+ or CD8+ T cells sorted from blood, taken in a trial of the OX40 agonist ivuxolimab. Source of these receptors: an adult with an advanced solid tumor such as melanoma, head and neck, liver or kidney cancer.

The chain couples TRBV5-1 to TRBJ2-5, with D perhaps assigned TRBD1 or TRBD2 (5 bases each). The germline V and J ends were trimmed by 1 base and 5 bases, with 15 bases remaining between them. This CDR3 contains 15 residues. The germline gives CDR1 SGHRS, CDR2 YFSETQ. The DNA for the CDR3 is TGCGCCAGCAGCTTGCGCCAGGGACGGTATGAGACCCAGTACTTC. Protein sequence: CASSLRQGRYETQYF.

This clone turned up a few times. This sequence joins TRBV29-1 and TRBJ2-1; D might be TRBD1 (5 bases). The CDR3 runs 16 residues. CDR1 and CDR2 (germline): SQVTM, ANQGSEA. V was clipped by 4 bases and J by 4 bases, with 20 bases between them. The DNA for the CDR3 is TGCAGCGTTGTCGACGGAGCTGGGGCAGGATACAATGAGCAGTTCTTC. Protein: CSVVDGAGAGYNEQFF.

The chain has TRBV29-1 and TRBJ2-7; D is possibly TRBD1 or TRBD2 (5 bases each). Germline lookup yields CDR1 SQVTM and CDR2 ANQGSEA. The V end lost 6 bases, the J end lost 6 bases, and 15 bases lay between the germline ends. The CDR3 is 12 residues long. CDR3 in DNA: TGCAGCGTAAAGGGACGGGCCCCCGAGCAGTACTTC. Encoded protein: CSVKGRAPEQYF.